This record covers a single T cell receptor beta chain. The antigen is unknown. This sample stems from a study of graft-versus-host responses after intestinal transplantation. About the research overall: As for transplant type, recipients had multivisceral, liver-intestinal, or isolated intestinal grafts.

TCRdb's copy holds only in-frame clones and misses some; the assay was immunoSEQ multiplex PCR. Altogether tens of thousands of clones are present, about 95% being singletons, with the ten largest covering less than 0.25%. J lost 5 bases, V lost 6 bases, and 4 bases had no gene match. The germline gives CDR1 MDHEN, CDR2 SYDVKM. The CDR3 is 14 residues long. Study-wide findings and caveats: Some GvH clones appeared in ileal mucosa or blood before recipient bone marrow.

The sequencing here drew on unstimulated CD8+ T cells sorted from spleen or lymph node cells, taken before transplant. The TCR comes from a human donor who was the organ donor for an intestinal transplant. The chain has TRBV28 and TRBJ2-1; 10 nucleotides line up with TRBD2. CDR3 sequence reads: CASSPLAGDNEQFF. For the CDR3, the DNA is TGTGCCAGCAGCCCTCTAGCGGGGGACAATGAGCAGTTCTTC. The entire variable domain, with the rest obtained from reference TRBV28 and TRBJ2-1, is as follows: DVKVTQSSRYLVKRTGEKVFLECVQDMDHENMFWYRQDPGLGLRLIYFSYDVKMKEKGDIPEGYSVSREKKERFSLILESASTNQTSMYLCASSPLAGDNEQFFGPGTRLTVL.